This T cell receptor (beta chain) was sequenced for a study of T cell responses to AZD1222 COVID-19 vaccine. Profiled with immunoSEQ multiplex PCR; TCRdb holds only in-frame clones, not every one. The sample shows around 150,000 clones, around 94% of them seen only once. This CDR3 region has 16 residues. Germline V gene lookup returns CDR1 LGHNA and CDR2 YNFKEQ. The ends lost 1 base at V and 5 bases at J; junction bases unmatched: 9. The sequence derives from an adult in good health. Sequenced material: peripheral blood, taken on day 0 of AZD1222 vaccination. The V call is TRBV4-2, the J call TRBJ2-7; 9 bases map to TRBD1. This CDR3 reads CASSQVWDRVENEQYV. In DNA, the CDR3 is TGTGCCAGCAGCCAAGTATGGGACAGGGTGGAAAACGAGCAGTACGTC.